A single sample is the source of the 26 T cell receptor beta chains below, sequenced in a study of technical replicates of blood from a handful of donors. Profiled with immunoSEQ multiplex PCR; TCRdb holds only in-frame clones, not every one. The table lists fewer than 100,000 clones, around 90% of them singletons, with approximately 0.3% in the top ten. The sequenced material came from T cells isolated from PBMCs. These receptors all come from a human donor in good health.

With respect to this clone: The same CDR3 is also encoded by other DNA sequences in this sample. This chain links TRBV19 with TRBJ1-1, with D possibly being TRBD1 (5 bases). With 5 bases removed from V and 5 bases from J, the gap between germline ends came to 9 bases. Germline CDR1 and CDR2: LNHDA and SQIVND (reference sequence). CDR3 length: 12 amino acids. CDR3 coding DNA: TGTGCCAGTAGTCTCCAGGGAACTGAAGCTTTCTTT. This codes for CASSLQGTEAFF.

The rearrangement joins TRBV4-1 to TRBJ2-2; 7 positions match TRBD2. The junction had 11 bases not matched to a gene; V was cut back by 4 bases and J by 9 bases. Germline V gene lookup returns CDR1 MGHRA and CDR2 YSYEKL. CDR3 length equals 15 residues. The CDR3 region is CASSRGVAGSRELFF. In DNA, the CDR3 is TGCGCCAGCAGCCGTGGAGTAGCGGGTTCTCGGGAGCTGTTTTTT.

The CDR3 DNA reads as TGCGCCAGCAGCCAAGAAGCGGGAGGCCTTTACTTGGCCGAGCAGTACTTC. Amino acids: CASSQEAGGLYLAEQYF. The gene calls are TRBV4-1 and TRBJ2-7; 9 bases are a match to TRBD2. Germline-derived CDR1 and CDR2 are MGHRA and YSYEKL. This CDR3 comprises 17 residues. J lost 6 bases, V lost 0 bases, and 12 bases had no gene match.

The V and J genes are TRBV28 and TRBJ1-1, with 8 bases that match TRBD1. The CDR3 is 14 residues long. Germline V lookup: CDR1 MDHEN, CDR2 SYDVKM. V lost 8 bases, J lost 10 bases, and 15 bases stayed unmatched. The CDR3 reads CASVKATGAEGAFF. CDR3 in DNA: TGTGCCAGCGTAAAAGCGACAGGGGCCGAGGGAGCTTTCTTT.

This clone has a handful of counts. V and J are TRBV10-3 and TRBJ1-4; TRBD1 agrees at 7 bases. The CDR3 contains 15 residues. CDR1 and CDR2 (germline): ENHRY, SYGVKD. Unmatched junction bases numbered 10, after V lost 3 bases and J lost 9 bases. DNA of the CDR3: TGTGCCATCAGTGACCATAAGGGGACAGCTCAAAAACTGTTTTTT. It translates to CAISDHKGTAQKLFF.

The chain employs TRBV5-6 and TRBJ2-7; TRBD1 agrees at 7 bases. Germline lookup yields CDR1 SGHDT and CDR2 YYEEEE. The length of the CDR3 is 14 residues. After removal of 4 bases from V and 3 bases from J, the junction contained 7 bases not matched to a gene. CDR3 protein: CASSPRDSLYEQYF. In nucleotides, the CDR3 is TGTGCCAGCAGCCCCCGGGACAGTCTCTACGAGCAGTACTTC.

This sequence joins TRBV9 and TRBJ2-3; 12 bases line up with TRBD2. Germline CDR1 and CDR2: SGDLS and YYNGEE. The CDR3 contains 16 residues. Unmatched junction bases numbered 8, after V lost 3 bases and J lost 6 bases. This chain's CDR3 is CASSGRLAGVSDTQYF. CDR3 nucleotide sequence: TGTGCCAGCAGCGGGAGACTAGCGGGGGTATCGGATACGCAGTATTTT. Supplemented by reference TRBV9 and TRBJ2-3, the full variable domain reads DSGVTQTPKHLITATGQRVTLRCSPRSGDLSVYWYQQSLDQGLQFLIQYYNGEERAKGNILERFSAQQFPDLHSELNLSSLELGDSALYFCASSGRLAGVSDTQYFGPGTRLTVL.

This chain uses TRBV19 with TRBJ2-7; 8 nucleotides align to TRBD1. Germline CDR1 and CDR2: LNHDA and SQIVND (reference sequence). This CDR3 comprises 14 residues. With 5 bases clipped from V and 5 bases from J, the junction kept 8 bases outside the gene matches. Here the CDR3 DNA reads TGTGCCAGTAGTTTCGCAGGGGGCATCAACGAGCAGTACTTC. It specifies CASSFAGGINEQYF.

The V gene is TRBV11-2, the J gene TRBJ1-6; D perhaps matches TRBD1 (5 bases). Germline lookup yields CDR1 SGHAT and CDR2 FQNNGV. V was shortened by 2 bases and J by 9 bases, with 8 bases between the two germline ends. The CDR3 sequence is 13 residues long. CDR3 protein: CASSLIRVSPLHF. The CDR3 nucleotides are TGTGCCAGCAGCTTAATCAGGGTTTCACCCCTCCACTTT.

The rearrangement joins TRBV5-4 to TRBJ2-1; 11 bases line up with TRBD2. The CDR3 has 15 amino acids. Germline V gene data show CDR1 as SGHNT and CDR2 as YYREEE (reference sequence). V shed 3 bases, J shed 3 bases, and the junction held 2 bases outside the gene matches. The CDR3 bases are TGTGCCAGCAGCTCCGGGACTAGCGGCTACAATGAGCAGTTCTTC. It specifies CASSSGTSGYNEQFF.

The chain links TRBV5-8 to TRBJ1-1, with 7 nucleotides matching TRBD1. Germline-derived CDR1 and CDR2 are SGHTS and YDEGEE. V dropped 3 bases and J dropped 3; count of bases not matched to a gene: 8. CDR3 length: 15 amino acids. The CDR3 spells CASSWGPQGYTEAFF. Here the CDR3 DNA reads TGTGCCAGCAGCTGGGGACCACAGGGGTACACTGAAGCTTTCTTT.

A remark on this clone: In the same sample, other DNA sequences code for this CDR3. This chain joins TRBV15 and TRBJ2-7; the match to TRBD1 covers 7 bases. The CDR3 runs to 13 residues. Germline lookup yields CDR1 LNHNV and CDR2 YYDKDF (reference sequence). V gave up 0 bases and J gave up 7 bases; unmatched junction bases: 3. DNA of the CDR3: TGTGCCACCAGCAGAGATAGGGGGCGGGAGCAGTACTTC. This translates into CATSRDRGREQYF. The full variable domain, in which reference TRBV15 and TRBJ2-7 provide the parts outside the CDR3, is DAMVIQNPRYQVTQFGKPVTLSCSQTLNHNVMYWYQQKSSQAPKLLFHYYDKDFNNEADTPDNFQSRRPNTSFCFLDIRSPGLGDTAMYLCATSRDRGREQYFGPGTRLTVT.

The chain uses TRBV6-1 and TRBJ2-7, with D perhaps matching TRBD2 (6 bases). The CDR3 extends over 13 amino acids. The V end was cut by 4 bases, the J end by 6 bases, with 13 bases between. Germline V lookup: CDR1 MNHNS, CDR2 SASEGT. CDR3 coding DNA: TGTGCCAGCAGTGGAGTACTAGCATCCGAGCAGTACTTC. Its translation: CASSGVLASEQYF.

V gene TRBV19 combines with J gene TRBJ1-1; D may be TRBD1 (6 bases). The V gene lost 10 bases and the J gene lost 1 base, with 16 bases spanning the gap. This CDR3 comprises 14 residues. The V gene's germline CDR1 is LNHDA and CDR2 SQIVND (reference sequence). This chain's CDR3 is CATSRQAGNTEAFF. CDR3 bases: TGTGCCACATCACGACAGGCAGGGAACACTGAAGCTTTCTTT. The full variable domain, completed using reference TRBV19 and TRBJ1-1, is DGGITQSPKYLFRKEGQNVTLSCEQNLNHDAMYWYRQDPGQGLRLIYYSQIVNDFQKGDIAEGYSVSREKKESFPLTVTSAQKNPTAFYLCATSRQAGNTEAFFGQGTRLTVV.

This clone was seen only once. The chain has TRBV28 and TRBJ1-6, with a tentative D call TRBD1 (5 bases). V was trimmed by 1 base and J by 7 bases, leaving 14 bases between them. The germline V gene has CDR1 MDHEN and CDR2 SYDVKM. The CDR3 extends over 16 amino acids. The CDR3 reads CASSLSAGLRNSPLHF. The CDR3 coding sequence is TGTGCCAGCAGTTTATCGGCGGGGCTGCGGAATTCACCCCTCCACTTT.

The chain is built from TRBV6-5 and TRBJ2-1; TRBD2 aligns across 8 bases. This CDR3 is 15 amino acids long. Germline CDR1 and CDR2: MNHEY and SVGAGI. Trimming at V came to 0 bases and at J to 10 bases, leaving 8 bases not matched to a gene. DNA for the CDR3: TGTGCCAGCAGTTACTCGCCGGGGGGGCCCGGAGAGCAGTTCTTC. Its translation: CASSYSPGGPGEQFF.

The chain joins TRBV14 to TRBJ2-5; TRBD2 might be the D (5 bases). The CDR3 is made up of 16 amino acids. V was trimmed by 6 bases and J by 1 base, leaving 18 bases between them. From germline, CDR1 is SGHDN and CDR2 FVKESK. This CDR3 is CASSPSGVGFQETQYF. DNA of the CDR3: TGTGCCAGCAGTCCAAGCGGAGTTGGGTTCCAAGAGACCCAGTACTTC.

The rearrangement links TRBV4-1 to TRBJ1-2, with a tentative D call TRBD1 (5 bases). V was shortened by 0 bases and J by 1 base, with 15 bases between the two germline ends. CDR1 and CDR2 from the germline V gene are MGHRA and YSYEKL. CDR3 length equals 17 residues. The chain's CDR3 is CASSQDERTLINYGYTF. The CDR3 DNA reads TGCGCCAGCAGCCAAGATGAGAGGACACTCATTAACTATGGCTACACCTTC.

The chain employs TRBV9 and TRBJ2-2; unclear D gene. Germline CDR1 and CDR2: SGDLS and YYNGEE. Trimming pared 3 bases from V and 3 bases from J, leaving 27 bases between. CDR3 length: 20 residues. The CDR3 DNA follows: TGTGCCAGCAGCGGGCAGATACCGACTGCGGCCCTAAGTGACACCGGGGAGCTGTTTTTT. This codes for CASSGQIPTAALSDTGELFF.

This chain uses TRBV11-2 with TRBJ1-1; the D is unclear. CDR1 and CDR2 from the germline V gene are SGHAT and FQNNGV. The CDR3 consists of 13 residues. V lost 4 bases and J lost 6, with 12 bases in between. CDR3 residues: CASSSTLEAEAFF. The CDR3 region has the DNA TGTGCCAGCAGCTCCACATTGGAGGCTGAAGCTTTCTTT. Looking up the rest from reference TRBV11-2 and TRBJ1-1 gives the full variable domain: EAGVAQSPRYKIIEKRQSVAFWCNPISGHATLYWYQQILGQGPKLLIQFQNNGVVDDSQLPKDRFSAERLKGVDSTLKIQPAKLEDSAVYLCASSSTLEAEAFFGQGTRLTVV.

This clone is a singleton in its sample. This chain connects TRBV29-1 to TRBJ2-2; TRBD2 agrees at 9 bases. Germline loops: CDR1 SQVTM, CDR2 ANQGSEA. The junction had 5 bases not matched to a gene; V was cut back by 0 bases and J by 3 bases. This CDR3 contains 16 residues. CDR3 sequence: CSVEDPAGGHTGELFF. CDR3 in DNA: TGCAGCGTTGAAGATCCTGCGGGAGGGCACACCGGGGAGCTGTTTTTT.

J is TRBJ2-5 and V is TRBV15, with D perhaps matching TRBD2 (5 bases). The V gene's germline CDR1 is LNHNV and CDR2 YYDKDF (reference sequence). The CDR3 has 15 residues. The germline V and J ends were trimmed by 0 bases and 1 base, with 9 bases remaining between them. The DNA for the CDR3 is TGTGCCACCAGCAGAGATCTGGACTTCCAAGAGACCCAGTACTTC. It specifies CATSRDLDFQETQYF.

The chain has TRBV29-1 and TRBJ2-3, with 12 bases fitting TRBD1. V dropped 6 bases and J dropped 2; count of bases not matched to a gene: 3. Germline V gene sequence: CDR1 SQVTM, CDR2 ANQGSEA. This CDR3 is 14 amino acids long. CDR3 coding DNA: TGCAGCGTGGGACAGGGGGCCCCCACAGATACGCAGTATTTT. It translates to CSVGQGAPTDTQYF.

This clone was counted once. The V gene is TRBV7-9, the J gene TRBJ2-5; D might be TRBD1 (5 bases). This CDR3 contains 14 residues. Germline V gene lookup returns CDR1 SEHNR and CDR2 FQNEAQ (reference sequence). With 0 bases removed from V and 4 bases from J, the gap between germline ends came to 9 bases. CDR3 loop: CASSLAGRGETQYF. The CDR3 bases are TGTGCCAGCAGCTTAGCGGGGCGAGGAGAGACCCAGTACTTC.

The gene calls are TRBV18 and TRBJ2-3, with TRBD1 matching over 7 bases. The CDR3 is 13 amino acids. CDR1 and CDR2 (germline): KGHSH, LQKENI. The trim removed 6 bases at V and 6 bases at J, leaving 6 bases unmatched. The CDR3 here is CASSPGQVDTQYF. The CDR3 DNA is TGTGCCAGCTCCCCCGGACAGGTGGATACGCAGTATTTT.

This chain connects TRBV5-6 to TRBJ2-7, with D possibly matching TRBD2 (6 bases). V lost 4 bases, J lost 3 bases, and 14 bases lay in between. CDR3 size: 14 residues. CDR1 SGHDT and CDR2 YYEEEE come from the germline V gene. The CDR3 coding sequence is TGTGCCAGCAGCCCTACTGGGGGGAACTACGAGCAGTACTTC. Translated, it gives CASSPTGGNYEQYF.